Following are 28 T cell receptor beta chains from one sample sequenced in a study of cytomegalovirus exposure and HLA in healthy donors. The PCR ran on 60 Vbeta and 13 Jbeta primers. Repertoires were generated with immunoSEQ multiplex PCR, while TCRdb's copy carries only in-frame clones and drops some. The listing records 200,000 to 250,000 clones. The sample was PBMCs. These receptor sequences come from a woman aged 25 to 39 in good health and CMV-seropositive.

The gene calls are TRBV7-2 and TRBJ1-1; no reliable D call. The CDR3 has 13 amino acids. The V end was cut by 3 bases, the J end by 2 bases, with 7 bases between. In germline, CDR1 is SGHTA, CDR2 FQGNSA. CDR3 protein: CASSFSLNTEAFF. The CDR3 DNA follows: TGTGCCAGCAGCTTTTCGTTAAACACTGAAGCTTTCTTT. Drawing the rest from reference TRBV7-2 and TRBJ1-1, the complete variable domain is GAGVSQSPSNKVTEKGKDVELRCDPISGHTALYWYRQSLGQGLEFLIYFQGNSAPDKSGLPSDRFSAERTGGSVSTLTIQRTQQEDSAVYLCASSFSLNTEAFFGQGTRLTVV.

V usage is TRBV10-3 and J usage is TRBJ1-1, with D perhaps TRBD1 (6 bases). Germline CDR1 and CDR2: ENHRY and SYGVKD. This CDR3 has 14 amino acids. Trimming removed 10 bases at V and 3 bases at J, with 18 bases between. The chain's CDR3 is CATAAGAGDTEAFF. The DNA of the CDR3 is TGTGCCACGGCCGCGGGGGCGGGGGACACTGAAGCTTTCTTT.

V is TRBV2 and J is TRBJ2-3; TRBD2 might be the D (7 bases). The CDR3 sequence is 14 residues long. The germline CDR1 and CDR2 sequences are SNHLY and FYNNEI. V shed 7 bases and J shed 2 bases, with 13 bases lying between them. The CDR3 here is CASTRGGATDTQYF. The CDR3 DNA reads TGTGCCAGCACCCGAGGGGGGGCCACAGATACGCAGTATTTT.

The V and J genes are TRBV7-6 and TRBJ2-7, with TRBD2 identical over 7 bases. Losses at the gene ends were 5 bases for V and 0 bases for J; bases not matched to a gene: 10. This CDR3 spans 16 amino acids. The V gene's germline CDR1 is SGHVS and CDR2 FNYEAQ. CDR3 nucleotides: TGTGCCAGCAGCCCGCACTCCAGCGGGGCCTCCTACGAGCAGTACTTC. It translates to CASSPHSSGASYEQYF.

The V call is TRBV5-4, the J call TRBJ2-1; 7 bases align to TRBD2. The V and J ends lost 2 bases and 4 bases, in that order; junction bases with no gene match: 9. Per germline, CDR1 SGHNT and CDR2 YYREEE (reference sequence). The CDR3 is made up of 16 amino acids. The CDR3 DNA sequence: TGTGCCAGCAGCTTTGGCGGCCTAGCGGAGTACAATGAGCAGTTCTTC. This translates into CASSFGGLAEYNEQFF.

This sequence joins TRBV30 and TRBJ2-1; a weak D match, TRBD1 (6 bases). The germline gives CDR1 GTSNPN, CDR2 SVGIG (reference sequence). The CDR3 sequence is 13 residues long. V lost 3 bases and J 4 bases, leaving 10 bases between the germline ends. This CDR3 is CAWSLQGYNEQFF. CDR3 sequence (DNA): TGTGCCTGGAGCCTACAGGGATACAATGAGCAGTTCTTC.

The V and J genes are TRBV19 and TRBJ2-3; D possibly corresponds to TRBD2 (5 bases). V was shortened by 4 bases and J by 0 bases, with 14 bases between the two germline ends. The length of the CDR3 is 16 residues. The V gene's germline CDR1 is LNHDA and CDR2 SQIVND (reference sequence). In nucleotides, the CDR3 is TGTGCCAGTAGTACCAACCCCCGGGGAAGCACAGATACGCAGTATTTT. Translated, it gives CASSTNPRGSTDTQYF.

This chain links TRBV6-1 with TRBJ1-5; possible D gene TRBD1, 5 bases. Trimming stripped 4 bases from V and 3 bases from J, with 10 bases between. Germline CDR1 is MNHNS and CDR2 is SASEGT. This CDR3 has 14 amino acids. DNA of the CDR3: TGTGCCAGCAGTGTGACAGCTTACAATCAGCCCCAGCATTTT. As protein: CASSVTAYNQPQHF.

The gene calls are TRBV10-1 and TRBJ2-7; no reliable D call. The CDR3 loop spans 15 amino acids. Germline V lookup: CDR1 WNHNN, CDR2 SYGVQD (reference sequence). V was cut by 4 bases and J by 0 bases, with 13 bases left in between. The CDR3, as DNA: TGCGCCAGCAGTGGGTCGTCTAGTTCCTCCTACGAGCAGTACTTC. Translated: CASSGSSSSSYEQYF.

For the CDR3, the DNA is TGTGCCACCAGCTCCCGGGGAGGGCGGGTGCCCCAGCATTTT. It yields the protein CATSSRGGRVPQHF. The rearrangement links TRBV15 to TRBJ1-5; the D is unclear. Germline CDR1 LNHNV, CDR2 YYDKDF (reference sequence). The CDR3 consists of 14 residues. The V gene lost 5 bases and the J gene lost 9 bases, with 17 bases spanning the gap.

The rearrangement uses TRBV7-2 and TRBJ2-2, with a weak D call TRBD1 (5 bases). CDR1 is SGHTA, CDR2 FQGNSA, per germline. The V gene lost 5 bases and the J gene lost 7 bases, with 11 bases spanning the gap. The CDR3 consists of 13 residues. The CDR3 reads CASSGNRGGELFF. The CDR3 DNA sequence: TGTGCCAGCAGCGGGAATAGGGGCGGGGAGCTGTTTTTT.

CDR3 nucleotides: TGTGCCAGCAGTGAAGTTTGGCAGGGTCTTGGCTACACCTTC. As protein: CASSEVWQGLGYTF. The V gene is TRBV6-1, the J gene TRBJ1-2; D is perhaps TRBD1 (5 bases). The CDR3 loop spans 14 amino acids. V shed 1 base and J shed 7 bases, with 13 bases lying between them. CDR1 MNHNS and CDR2 SASEGT come from the germline V gene.

The V and J genes are TRBV19 and TRBJ2-5; 7 nucleotides align to TRBD1. The J call may be incorrect, as the DNA end agrees better with TRBJ2-7. CDR1 is LNHDA and CDR2 is SQIVND in the germline V gene (reference sequence). The CDR3 loop spans 14 amino acids. The CDR3 coding sequence is TGTGCCAGTAGTCCGCTTGACAGGGCCTACGAGCAGTACTTC. Translation: CASSPLDRAYEQYF.

The chain joins TRBV5-5 to TRBJ1-6, with 10 bases lining up with TRBD1. The germline gives CDR1 SGHKS, CDR2 YYEKEE (reference sequence). The CDR3 spans 16 residues. Germline trimming cut 4 bases from V and 8 bases from J; bases unmatched to any gene: 9. This CDR3 is CASSNLPGQGYSPLHF. The CDR3 nucleotides read TGTGCCAGCAGCAACCTTCCGGGACAGGGGTATTCACCCCTCCACTTT.

The CDR3 nucleotides are TGTGCCACCAGCAGAGAGGGGGCTAGTTTTTACGAGCAGTACTTC. It codes for CATSREGASFYEQYF. The V gene is TRBV15, the J gene TRBJ2-5; the D gene is possibly TRBD1 (6 bases). The J call may be faulty, since TRBJ2-7 better matches the DNA end. CDR3 length: 15 residues. Germline V CDR1 and CDR2: LNHNV, YYDKDF (reference sequence).

This chain links TRBV18 with TRBJ1-1; D ambiguous. CDR3 length: 13 residues. The V end lost 8 bases, the J end lost 6 bases, and 16 bases lay between the germline ends. Germline CDR1 reads KGHSH; CDR2 reads LQKENI. The CDR3 loop reads CASTEGEPPEAFF. Here the CDR3 DNA reads TGTGCCAGCACTGAGGGAGAACCCCCTGAAGCTTTCTTT.

The rearrangement links TRBV6-1 to TRBJ2-5; 9 bases align to TRBD1. Trimming cost V 2 bases and J 5 bases; bases outside gene matches: 3. CDR1 and CDR2 (germline): MNHNS, SASEGT. This CDR3 contains 14 residues. The CDR3 sequence is CASSENRGRETQYF. The CDR3 DNA sequence: TGTGCCAGCAGTGAAAACAGGGGGCGTGAGACCCAGTACTTC.

The genes are TRBV10-1 and TRBJ2-1, with 7 bases lining up with TRBD1. V trimming: 3 bases; J trimming: 8 bases; junction bases outside the gene matches: 10. Germline V gives CDR1 WNHNN, CDR2 SYGVQD (reference sequence). The CDR3 length is 15 residues. CDR3 DNA sequence: TGCGCCAGCAGTGAAGCACAGGGGTCCATCTATGAGCAGTTCTTC. This gives the protein CASSEAQGSIYEQFF.

The chain couples TRBV5-8 to TRBJ2-1, with TRBD1 identical over 12 bases. CDR1 is SGHTS and CDR2 is YDEGEE in the germline V gene. This CDR3 is built from 15 residues. Losses at the gene ends were 9 bases for V and 7 bases for J; bases not matched to a gene: 11. CDR3 sequence reads: CATVLPGQGANEQFF. In DNA form, the CDR3 reads TGTGCCACCGTACTTCCGGGACAGGGGGCGAATGAGCAGTTCTTC.

The chain recombines TRBV7-8 with TRBJ2-2; 8 nucleotides match TRBD2. Trimming at V came to 4 bases and at J to 4 bases, leaving 20 bases not matched to a gene. The CDR3 runs 20 residues. Germline values: CDR1 SGHVS, CDR2 FQNEAQ. CDR3 DNA sequence: TGTGCCAGCAGCTCGAGCGGCCCCGTAGCGGGGATCCCGAGCACCGGGGAGCTGTTTTTT. Its protein is CASSSSGPVAGIPSTGELFF.

The CDR3 loop is CASSMFGRAGNTIYF. CDR3 nucleotide sequence: TGTGCCAGTAGTATGTTTGGGAGGGCTGGAAACACCATATATTTT. This chain uses TRBV19 with TRBJ1-3; D gene ambiguous. Germline-derived CDR1 and CDR2 are LNHDA and SQIVND (reference sequence). The CDR3 runs to 15 residues. V lost 3 bases, J lost 2 bases, and 11 bases lay in between.

This chain joins TRBV4-1 and TRBJ2-3, with TRBD1 identical over 7 bases. Looked up from germline, CDR1 is MGHRA and CDR2 is YSYEKL. CDR3 length: 14 amino acids. The ends lost 3 bases at V and 6 bases at J; junction bases unmatched: 6. In DNA, the CDR3 is TGCGCCAGCAGCCATCGACAGGGTAAGGATACGCAGTATTTT. This gives the protein CASSHRQGKDTQYF.

The chain couples TRBV5-1 to TRBJ2-3, with 8 bases matching TRBD2. Germline loops: CDR1 SGHRS, CDR2 YFSETQ. Germline trimming cut 0 bases from V and 4 bases from J; bases unmatched to any gene: 7. This CDR3 is 16 amino acids long. The CDR3 coding sequence is TGCGCCAGCAGCTTGGTGGGACTAGGCCCACCAGATACGCAGTATTTT. This codes for CASSLVGLGPPDTQYF.

The chain recombines TRBV5-4 with TRBJ1-3; a possible D gene is TRBD1 (6 bases). Looked up from germline, CDR1 is SGHNT and CDR2 is YYREEE (reference sequence). The CDR3 totals 17 residues. The V gene lost 0 bases and the J gene lost 0 bases, with 13 bases spanning the gap. CDR3 residues: CASSLDGGTFSGNTIYF. CDR3 nucleotides: TGTGCCAGCAGCTTGGATGGGGGCACCTTCTCTGGAAACACCATATATTTT.

The V gene is TRBV5-4, the J gene TRBJ2-5, with D unclear. CDR1 and CDR2 (germline): SGHNT, YYREEE (reference sequence). V was shortened by 0 bases and J by 0 bases, with 6 bases between the two germline ends. This CDR3 region has 14 residues. The CDR3 reads CASSLDRYQETQYF. CDR3 in DNA: TGTGCCAGCAGCTTGGACAGATACCAAGAGACCCAGTACTTC.

The chain carries TRBV28 and TRBJ1-5; tentatively, D is TRBD1 (5 bases). The CDR3 runs to 14 residues. Trimming cost V 8 bases and J 4 bases, with 15 bases left between them. Germline loops: CDR1 MDHEN, CDR2 SYDVKM. The chain's CDR3 is CASEGRVGNQPQHF. In DNA form, the CDR3 reads TGTGCCAGCGAGGGGAGGGTGGGTAATCAGCCCCAGCATTTT.

This chain joins TRBV12-5 and TRBJ2-3; TRBD2 matches 10 bases. CDR3 size: 15 residues. With 1 base clipped from V and 5 bases from J, the junction kept 3 bases outside the gene matches. Germline CDR1 and CDR2: LGHNT and FRNRAP. The CDR3 loop is CASGLAGLARDTQYF. DNA of the CDR3: TGTGCTAGTGGTTTGGCGGGACTAGCGCGAGATACGCAGTATTTT.

V usage is TRBV5-4 and J usage is TRBJ2-1; TRBD2 matches 15 bases. CDR3 length: 15 residues. CDR1 and CDR2 from the germline V gene are SGHNT and YYREEE (reference sequence). V was clipped by 7 bases and J by 9 bases; unmatched bases: 8. The CDR3 region is CASWGTSGRLGEQFF. The CDR3 DNA is TGTGCCAGCTGGGGGACTAGCGGGAGGTTGGGTGAGCAGTTCTTC. The whole variable domain, filled in from reference TRBV5-4 and TRBJ2-1, reads ETGVTQSPTHLIKTRGQQVTLRCSSQSGHNTVSWYQQALGQGPQFIFQYYREEENGRGNFPPRFSGLQFPNYSSELNVNALELDDSALYLCASWGTSGRLGEQFFGPGTRLTVL.